This entry describes one T cell receptor (beta chain). The antigen is unknown. Researchers ran immunoSEQ v3.0 at survey level. Data came from immunoSEQ multiplex PCR; TCRdb stores just in-frame clones and leaves some out. This table holds some 28,000 clones, about 94% found once. At minimum, one pre-ART and two post-ART PBMC samples were obtained from each donor. Per the germline V gene, CDR1 is SGHRS and CDR2 is YFSETQ. V was cut by 4 bases and J by 7 bases, with 20 bases left in between. CDR3 length equals 15 residues. The sample comes from a study of long-term antiretroviral therapy in people with HIV. For the study at large: The earliest samples came from an era when ART typically awaited falling CD4 counts. Study-wide results and caveats: ART was followed by higher diversity that remained below transplant donor controls.

The chain has TRBV5-1 and TRBJ1-2; D remains ambiguous. The clonotype comes from a man aged 35 to 55 with HIV. The source material was unsorted PBMCs, sampled 6.2 years after starting antiretroviral therapy. The CDR3 DNA reads as TGCGCCAGCAGCCCGGCCGGAAAGGTAACTCTTGGCTACACCTTC. Its protein is CASSPAGKVTLGYTF.